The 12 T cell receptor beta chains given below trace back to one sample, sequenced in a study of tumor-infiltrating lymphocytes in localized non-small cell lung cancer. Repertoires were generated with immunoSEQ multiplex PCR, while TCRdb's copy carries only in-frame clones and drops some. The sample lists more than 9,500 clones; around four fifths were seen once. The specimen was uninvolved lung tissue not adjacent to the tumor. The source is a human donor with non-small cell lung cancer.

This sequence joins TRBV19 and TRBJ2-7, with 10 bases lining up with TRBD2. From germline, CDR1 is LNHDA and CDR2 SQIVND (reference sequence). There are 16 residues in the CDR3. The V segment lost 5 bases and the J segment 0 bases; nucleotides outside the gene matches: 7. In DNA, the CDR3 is TGTGCCAGTAGTCCTAGCGGGGGACTGAGCTCCTACGAGCAGTACTTC. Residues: CASSPSGGLSSYEQYF.

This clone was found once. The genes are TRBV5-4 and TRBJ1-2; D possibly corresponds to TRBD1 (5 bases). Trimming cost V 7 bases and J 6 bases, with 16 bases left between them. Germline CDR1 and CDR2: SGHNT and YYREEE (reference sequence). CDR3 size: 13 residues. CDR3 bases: TGTGCCAGCCGATTGGGGGGACGTAATGGCTACACCTTC. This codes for CASRLGGRNGYTF.

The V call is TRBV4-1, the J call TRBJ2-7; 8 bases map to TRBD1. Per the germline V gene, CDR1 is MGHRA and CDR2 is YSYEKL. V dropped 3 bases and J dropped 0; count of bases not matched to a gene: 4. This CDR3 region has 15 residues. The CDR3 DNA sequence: TGCGCCAGCAGCCAGTACAGGGGGAGCTCCTACGAGCAGTACTTC. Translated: CASSQYRGSSYEQYF.

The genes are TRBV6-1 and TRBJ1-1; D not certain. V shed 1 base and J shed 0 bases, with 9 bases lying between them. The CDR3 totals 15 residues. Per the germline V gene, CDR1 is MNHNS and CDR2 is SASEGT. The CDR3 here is CASSEGAGLNTEAFF. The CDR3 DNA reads TGTGCCAGCAGTGAAGGGGCTGGCTTGAACACTGAAGCTTTCTTT.

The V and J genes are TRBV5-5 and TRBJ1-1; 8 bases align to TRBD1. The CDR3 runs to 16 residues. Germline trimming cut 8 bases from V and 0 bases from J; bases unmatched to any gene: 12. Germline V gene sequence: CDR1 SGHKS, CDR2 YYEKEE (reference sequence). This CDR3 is CASRASGGLMNTEAFF. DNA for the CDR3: TGTGCCAGTCGCGCATCAGGGGGCCTCATGAACACTGAAGCTTTCTTT. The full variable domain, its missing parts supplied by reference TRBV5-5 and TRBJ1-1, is DAGVTQSPTHLIKTRGQQVTLRCSPISGHKSVSWYQQVLGQGPQFIFQYYEKEERGRGNFPDRFSARQFPNYSSELNVNALLLGDSALYLCASRASGGLMNTEAFFGQGTRLTVV.

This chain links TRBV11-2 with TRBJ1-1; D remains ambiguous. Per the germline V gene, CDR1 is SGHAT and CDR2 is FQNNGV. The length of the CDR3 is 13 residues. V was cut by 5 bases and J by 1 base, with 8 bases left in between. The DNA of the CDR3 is TGTGCCAGCAGCGTAACGTGGAACACTGAAGCTTTCTTT. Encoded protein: CASSVTWNTEAFF.

CDR3 DNA sequence: TGCAGCGCCGGGGAGGGGACAGGCACAGATACGCAGTATTTT. It specifies CSAGEGTGTDTQYF. V usage is TRBV29-1 and J usage is TRBJ2-3; D may be TRBD1 or TRBD2 (7 bases each). V lost 7 bases, J lost 1 base, and 15 bases lay in between. The CDR3 consists of 14 residues. CDR1 SQVTM and CDR2 ANQGSEA come from the germline V gene.

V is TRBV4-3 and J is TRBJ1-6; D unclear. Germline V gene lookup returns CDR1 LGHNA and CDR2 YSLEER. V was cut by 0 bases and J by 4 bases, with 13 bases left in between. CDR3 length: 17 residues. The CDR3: CASSQDLEHLYNSPLHF. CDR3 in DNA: TGCGCCAGCAGCCAAGATTTAGAACACCTTTATAATTCACCCCTCCACTTT.

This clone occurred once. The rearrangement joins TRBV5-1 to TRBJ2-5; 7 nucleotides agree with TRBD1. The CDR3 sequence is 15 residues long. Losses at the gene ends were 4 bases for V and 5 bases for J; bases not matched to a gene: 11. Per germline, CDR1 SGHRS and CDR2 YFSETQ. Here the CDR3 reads CASSAPGTEHETQYF. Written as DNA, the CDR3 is TGCGCCAGCAGCGCCCCCGGGACAGAACACGAGACCCAGTACTTC. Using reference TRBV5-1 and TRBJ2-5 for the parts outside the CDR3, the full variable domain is KAGVTQTPRYLIKTRGQQVTLSCSPISGHRSVSWYQQTPGQGLQFLFEYFSETQRNKGNFPGRFSGRQFSNSRSEMNVSTLELGDSALYLCASSAPGTEHETQYFGPGTRLLVL.

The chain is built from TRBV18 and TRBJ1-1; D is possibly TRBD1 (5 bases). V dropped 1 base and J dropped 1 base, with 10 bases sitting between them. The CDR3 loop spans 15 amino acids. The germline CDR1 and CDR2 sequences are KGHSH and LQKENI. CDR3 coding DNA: TGTGCCAGCTCACCACGTCGCAGGGAGAACACTGAAGCTTTCTTT. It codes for CASSPRRRENTEAFF.

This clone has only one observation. CDR3 amino acids: CASSEGEQLNEKLFF. CDR3 coding DNA: TGTGCCAGCAGTGAAGGTGAACAGCTGAATGAAAAACTGTTTTTT. The chain is built from TRBV25-1 and TRBJ1-4; D unresolved. The germline V and J ends were trimmed by 2 bases and 5 bases, with 12 bases remaining between them. The CDR3 covers 15 residues. Germline assignment: CDR1 MGHDK and CDR2 SYGVNS.

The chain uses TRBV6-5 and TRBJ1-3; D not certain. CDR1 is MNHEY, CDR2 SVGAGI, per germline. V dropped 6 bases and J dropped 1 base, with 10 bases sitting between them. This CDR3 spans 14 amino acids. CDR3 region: CASREYGSGNTIYF. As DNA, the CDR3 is TGTGCCAGCAGGGAGTACGGGTCTGGAAACACCATATATTTT.